The entry below describes one T cell receptor beta chain. This entry belongs to a study of cytomegalovirus exposure and HLA in healthy donors. V shed 7 bases and J shed 0 bases, with 13 bases lying between them. Germline V CDR1 and CDR2: MNHNY, SVGAGI (reference sequence). This CDR3 is 16 amino acids long. Use of 60 Vbeta and 13 Jbeta primers characterized the PCR. The protocol was immunoSEQ multiplex PCR, while the TCRdb copy is restricted to in-frame clones and leaves out a portion. Among some 150,000 clones listed, around 81% were seen once. The receptor was derived from a male donor in good health and CMV-seronegative. The rearrangement uses TRBV6-6 and TRBJ1-6; D unresolved. The sequenced sample was PBMCs. CDR3 nucleotides: TGTGCCAGCAACCCCGACACCCGCTCCTATAATTCACCCCTCCACTTT. The encoded protein is CASNPDTRSYNSPLHF.